This is a list of T cell receptor beta chains from one sample in a study of blood T cells in healthy people across ages. TCRdb called the 5' RACE reads again in MiXCR, with one record for every CDR3 protein. Here the sample spans approximately 780,000 distinct CDR3 sequences, around a quarter being singletons. These data are also associated with another study on T cells of mothers and their children.

The sample comprised blood. These receptors were obtained from a boy aged 10-17 years in good health. CDR3s include the opening cysteine and the closing phenylalanine or tryptophan. The order of the fields is clone size, CDR3 length, J gene, V gene, D gene, CDR3 protein, CDR3 DNA. The D gene is left open where the match is weak. Some rows mark clone size as missing; the rest say once, few, many or name a class of expanded clone.

few	21	TRBJ2-1	TRBV28	-	CASSPFLLFGSRIFSYNEQFF	TGTGCCAGCAGTCCTTTTTTGCTCTTCGGGTCGAGAATTTTCTCCTACAATGAGCAGTTCTTC
few	12	TRBJ2-5	TRBV20-1	-	CSTPWAGETQYF	TGCAGTACCCCATGGGCGGGGGAGACCCAGTACTTC
few	15	TRBJ2-2	TRBV5-1	TRBD1	CASRGTDLYTGELFF	TGCGCCAGCAGGGGGACAGATTTATACACCGGGGAGCTGTTTTTT
few	13	TRBJ2-7	TRBV10-3	TRBD1	CAISPDRDNEQYF	TGTGCCATCAGTCCGGACAGGGACAACGAGCAGTACTTC
-	13	TRBJ2-5	TRBV6-5	TRBD1	CASSLQGRQTQYF	TGTGCCAGCAGTTTACAGGGGCGTCAGACCCAGTACTTC
-	17	TRBJ1-6	TRBV6-2/TRBV6-3	-	CASSRIIDRSYNSPLHF	TGTGCCAGCAGCCGCATAATCGACAGGTCCTATAATTCACCCCTCCACTTT
few	17	TRBJ2-3	TRBV9	TRBD2	CASSVVGGGGATDTQYF	TGTGCCAGCAGCGTAGTTGGAGGCGGGGGGGCGACAGATACGCAGTATTTT
-	14	TRBJ1-1	TRBV11-2	TRBD1	CASSLARGQTEAFF	TGTGCCAGCAGCTTAGCCAGGGGGCAAACTGAAGCTTTCTTT
-	16	TRBJ2-3	TRBV27	-	CASSFLPRLGADTQYF	TGTGCCAGCAGTTTCCTGCCCCGACTGGGCGCAGATACGCAGTATTTT
few	16	TRBJ1-2	TRBV20-1	TRBD1	CSARGRDRTLNYGYTF	TGCAGTGCTAGAGGCCGGGACAGGACCTTGAACTATGGCTACACCTTC
-	17	TRBJ2-3	TRBV6-5	TRBD2	CASSYPERGPSTDTQYF	TGTGCCAGCAGTTACCCAGAGCGGGGGCCTAGCACAGATACGCAGTATTTT
few	15	TRBJ2-5	TRBV5-6	-	CASSSPERLQETQYF	TGTGCCAGCAGCTCACCTGAGCGCCTCCAAGAGACCCAGTACTTC
few	18	TRBJ2-2	TRBV6-1	-	CASSRHRYRGADTGELFF	TGTGCCAGCAGCCGTCATCGGTATCGGGGGGCCGACACCGGGGAGCTGTTTTTT
-	15	TRBJ2-5	TRBV9	-	CASSVEGGIPEAQYF	TGTGCCAGCAGCGTAGAGGGCGGAATCCCGGAGGCCCAGTACTTC
few	14	TRBJ2-7	TRBV12-3/TRBV12-4	TRBD1	CASSLGQTSYEQYF	TGTGCCAGCAGCCTGGGACAGACATCCTACGAGCAGTACTTC
few	17	TRBJ2-6	TRBV3-1	-	CASSPRGKGDGANVLTF	TGTGCCAGCAGCCCGCGAGGGAAAGGGGACGGGGCCAACGTCCTGACTTTC